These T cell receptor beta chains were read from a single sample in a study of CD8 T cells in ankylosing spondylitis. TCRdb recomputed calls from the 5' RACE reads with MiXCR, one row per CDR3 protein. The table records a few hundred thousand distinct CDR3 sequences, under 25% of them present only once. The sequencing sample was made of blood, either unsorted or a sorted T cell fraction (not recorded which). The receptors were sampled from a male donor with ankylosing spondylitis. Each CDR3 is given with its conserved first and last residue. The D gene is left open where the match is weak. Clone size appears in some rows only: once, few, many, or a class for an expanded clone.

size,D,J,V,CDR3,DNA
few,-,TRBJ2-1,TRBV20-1,CSASQRYNEQFF,TGCAGTGCTAGCCAGCGTTACAATGAGCAGTTCTTC
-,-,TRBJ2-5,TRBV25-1,CASSDRLREETQYF,TGTGCCAGCAGTGATCGGCTTCGGGAAGAGACCCAGTACTTC
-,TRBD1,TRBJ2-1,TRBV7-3,CASSLRSGGRSSYNEQFF,TGTGCCAGCAGCTTACGGTCAGGGGGCAGGAGTTCCTACAATGAGCAGTTCTTC
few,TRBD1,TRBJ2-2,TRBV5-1,CASSLNLQGAKTGELFF,TGCGCCAGCAGCCTAAACCTACAGGGGGCAAAGACCGGGGAGCTGTTTTTT
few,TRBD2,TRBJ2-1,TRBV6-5,CASSYGLAGKNEQFF,TGTGCCAGCAGTTACGGCCTAGCGGGAAAGAATGAGCAGTTCTTC
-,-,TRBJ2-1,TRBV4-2,CASSPGTGELYNEQFF,TGTGCCAGCAGCCCAGGGACCGGGGAACTCTACAATGAGCAGTTCTTC
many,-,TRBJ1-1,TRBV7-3,CASSVQGVTEAFF,TGTGCCAGCAGCGTCCAGGGTGTCACTGAAGCTTTCTTT
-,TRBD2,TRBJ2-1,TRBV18,CASSPGLAQAEQFF,TGTGCCAGCTCACCGGGACTAGCCCAGGCTGAGCAGTTCTTC
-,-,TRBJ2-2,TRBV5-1,CASSFAGGPGAGELFF,TGCGCCAGCAGCTTTGCTGGCGGGCCGGGGGCCGGGGAGCTGTTTTTT
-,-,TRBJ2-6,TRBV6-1,CASRAMVRGVPGANVLIF,TGTGCCAGCAGGGCCATGGTTAGGGGAGTGCCTGGGGCCAACGTCCTGATTTTC
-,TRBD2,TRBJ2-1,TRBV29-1,CSVATSGSTFF,TGCAGCGTGGCAACTAGCGGGAGTACGTTCTTC
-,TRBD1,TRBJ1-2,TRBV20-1,CSASTGQSLYGYTF,TGCAGTGCTAGCACGGGACAGAGCCTCTATGGCTACACCTTC
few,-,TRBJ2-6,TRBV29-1,CSVEDPRVTGANVLTF,TGCAGCGTCGAGGACCCCAGGGTTACTGGGGCCAACGTCCTGACTTTC
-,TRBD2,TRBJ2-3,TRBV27,CASSLWRERGTDTQYF,TGTGCCAGCAGTTTATGGCGGGAGAGAGGCACAGATACGCAGTATTTT
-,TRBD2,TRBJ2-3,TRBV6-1,CASLPTSGKADTQYF,TGTGCCAGCCTTCCGACTAGCGGGAAAGCAGATACGCAGTATTTT
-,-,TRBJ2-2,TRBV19,CASSTGLFNTGELFF,TGTGCCAGTAGTACGGGACTTTTTAACACCGGGGAGCTGTTTTTT
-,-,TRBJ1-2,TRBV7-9,CASSPSARSYGYTF,TGTGCCAGCAGCCCCTCCGCTCGGAGCTATGGCTACACCTTC
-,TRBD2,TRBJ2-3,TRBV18,CASSPGLGGWDTQYF,TGTGCCAGCTCACCGGGACTAGGTGGTTGGGATACGCAGTATTTT
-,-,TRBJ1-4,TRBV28,CAAQSEEKLFF,TGTGCCGCTCAGAGCGAGGAAAAACTGTTTTTT
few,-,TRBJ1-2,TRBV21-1,CASSQLRGVYGYTF,TGTGCCAGCAGCCAGCTCAGGGGAGTCTATGGCTACACCTTC
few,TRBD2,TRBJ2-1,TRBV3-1,CASSHPGTTTYNEQFF,TGTGCCAGCAGTCATCCCGGGACTACTACCTACAATGAGCAGTTCTTC
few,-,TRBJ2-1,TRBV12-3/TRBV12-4,CASSLDGDEQFF,TGTGCCAGCAGTTTAGACGGGGATGAGCAGTTCTTC
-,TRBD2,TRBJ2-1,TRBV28,CASSWDLGGGKSSYNEQFF,TGTGCCAGCAGTTGGGACTTGGGGGGGGGTAAGAGCTCCTACAATGAGCAGTTCTTC
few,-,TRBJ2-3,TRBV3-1,CASSQAGTDTQYF,TGTGCCAGCAGCCAAGCGGGCACAGATACGCAGTATTTT
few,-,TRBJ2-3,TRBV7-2,CASTRAGAGTQYF,TGTGCCAGCACCCGAGCGGGCGCGGGTACGCAGTATTTT
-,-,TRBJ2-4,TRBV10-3,CAISESGKNIQYF,TGTGCCATCAGTGAGTCAGGCAAAAACATTCAGTACTTC
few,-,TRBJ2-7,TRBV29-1,CSVVVGGSYEQYF,TGCAGCGTTGTGGTAGGAGGTTCCTACGAGCAGTACTTC
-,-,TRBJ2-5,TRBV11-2,CASSLAGTGSETQYF,TGTGCCAGCAGCTTAGCCGGGACTGGGTCGGAGACCCAGTACTTC
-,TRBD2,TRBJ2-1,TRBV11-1,CASSYWGSGRIGEQFF,TGTGCCAGCAGCTATTGGGGTAGCGGGAGAATCGGGGAGCAGTTCTTC
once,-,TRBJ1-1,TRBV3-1,CASSQDKIVTEAFF,TGTGCCAGCAGCCAAGATAAAATCGTCACTGAAGCTTTCTTT
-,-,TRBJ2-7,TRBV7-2,CASSLGGWGSSYEQYF,TGTGCCAGCAGCTTAGGTGGGTGGGGTAGCTCCTACGAGCAGTACTTC
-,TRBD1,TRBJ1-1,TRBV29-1,CSVALTGASEAFF,TGCAGCGTTGCGTTGACAGGGGCTTCCGAAGCTTTCTTT
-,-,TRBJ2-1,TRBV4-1,CASSRDTGASYNEQFF,TGCGCCAGCAGCCGAGATACCGGGGCCTCCTACAATGAGCAGTTCTTC
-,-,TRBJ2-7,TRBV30,CAWSGAYEQYF,TGTGCCTGGAGTGGCGCCTACGAGCAGTACTTC
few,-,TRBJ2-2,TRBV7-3,CASSLDRQELFF,TGTGCCAGCAGCCTCGACAGACAGGAGCTGTTTTTT
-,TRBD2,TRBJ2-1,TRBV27,CASRPRLAGDSGDEQFF,TGTGCCAGCAGACCAAGACTAGCGGGAGATTCTGGGGATGAGCAGTTCTTC
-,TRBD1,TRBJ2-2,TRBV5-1,CASRESGTANTGELFF,TGCGCCAGCAGGGAATCAGGGACAGCGAACACCGGGGAGCTGTTTTTT
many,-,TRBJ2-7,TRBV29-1,CSALSDLEQYF,TGCAGCGCCTTGTCCGACCTGGAGCAGTACTTC
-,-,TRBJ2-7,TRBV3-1,CASSQIRGGYEQYF,TGTGCCAGCAGCCAGATTCGAGGAGGGTACGAGCAGTACTTC
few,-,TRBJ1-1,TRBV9,CASSVPPDVKNTEALF,TGTGCCAGCAGCGTACCGCCGGACGTTAAGAACACTGAAGCTCTCTTT